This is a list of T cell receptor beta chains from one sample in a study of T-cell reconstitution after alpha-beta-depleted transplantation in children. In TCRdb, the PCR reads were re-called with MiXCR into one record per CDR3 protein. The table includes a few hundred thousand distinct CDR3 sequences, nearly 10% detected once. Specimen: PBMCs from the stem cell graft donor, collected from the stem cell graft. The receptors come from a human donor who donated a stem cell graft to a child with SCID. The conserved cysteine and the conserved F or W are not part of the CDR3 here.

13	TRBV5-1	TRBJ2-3	ASSFGTRGADTQY
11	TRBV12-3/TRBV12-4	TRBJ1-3	ASSFWQWNTIY
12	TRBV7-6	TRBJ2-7	ASSLRAGSYEQY
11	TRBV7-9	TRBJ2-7	ASSRWGSYEQY
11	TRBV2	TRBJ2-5	ASSESQKETQY
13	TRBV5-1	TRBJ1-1	ASTLGGQSNTEAF
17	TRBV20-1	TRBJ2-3	SAASWGGSGALGTDTQY
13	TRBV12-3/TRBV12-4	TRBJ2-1	ASSLLSGSYNEQF
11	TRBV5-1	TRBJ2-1	ASSLRAYNEQF
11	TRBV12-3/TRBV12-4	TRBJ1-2	ASTLQGTEGYT
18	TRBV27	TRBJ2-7	ASSLSFPSTSGGAFYEQY
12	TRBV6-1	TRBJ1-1	ASSKVTSPLWAF
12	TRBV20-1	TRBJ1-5	SASQGGFNQPQH
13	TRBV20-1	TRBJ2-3	SATPERGYTDTQY
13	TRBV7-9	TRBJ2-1	ASSSGASSYNEQF
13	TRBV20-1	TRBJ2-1	SARQGVTFYNEQF
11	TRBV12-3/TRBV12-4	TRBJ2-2	ASSSPNTGELF
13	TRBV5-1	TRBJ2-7	ASSRASGSSYEQY
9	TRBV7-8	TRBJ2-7	ASSGPYEQY
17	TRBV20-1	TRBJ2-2	SARDLGRSVTRNTGELF
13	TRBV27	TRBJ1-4	ASSLQGAGYEKLF
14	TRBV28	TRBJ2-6	ASSLGGFSGANVLT
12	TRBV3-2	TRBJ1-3	ASTRRSRGNTIY
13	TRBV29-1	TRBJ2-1	SVVTSGGYYNEQF
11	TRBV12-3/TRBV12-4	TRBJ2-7	ASSGRTGSEQY
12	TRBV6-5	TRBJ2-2	ASSRRSGSGELF
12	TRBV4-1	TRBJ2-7	ASSQDRGVYEQY
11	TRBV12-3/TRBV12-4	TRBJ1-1	ASIRTVYTEAF
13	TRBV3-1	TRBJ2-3	ASSQQGTGTHTQY
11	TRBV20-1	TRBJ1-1	SARERGNTEAF
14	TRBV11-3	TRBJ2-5	ASSFRSGQGVETQY
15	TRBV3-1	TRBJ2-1	ASSQMPIPVGDNEQF
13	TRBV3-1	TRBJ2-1	ASSQVGAQGDEQF
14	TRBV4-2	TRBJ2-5	ASSQEGGSVQETQY
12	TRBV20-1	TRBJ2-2	SARGEQNTGELF
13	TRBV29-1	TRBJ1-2	SVEDRTGNNYGYT
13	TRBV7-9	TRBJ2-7	ASSSRQGIPYEQY
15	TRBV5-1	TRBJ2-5	ASSLDPAGGLLETQY
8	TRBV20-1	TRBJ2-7	SALYLEQY